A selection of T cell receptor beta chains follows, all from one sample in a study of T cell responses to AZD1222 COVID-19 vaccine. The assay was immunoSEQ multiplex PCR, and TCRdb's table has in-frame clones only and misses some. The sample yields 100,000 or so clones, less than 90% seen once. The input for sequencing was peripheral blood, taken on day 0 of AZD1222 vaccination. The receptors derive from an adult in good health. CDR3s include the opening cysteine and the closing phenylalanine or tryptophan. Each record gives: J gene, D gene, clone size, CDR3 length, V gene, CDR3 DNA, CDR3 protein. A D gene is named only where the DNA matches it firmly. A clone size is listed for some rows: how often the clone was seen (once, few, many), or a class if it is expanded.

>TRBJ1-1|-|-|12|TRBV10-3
TGTGCCATCAGTGGACCGGGCACTGAAGCTTTCTTT
CAISGPGTEAFF
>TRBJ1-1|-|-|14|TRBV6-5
TGTGCCAGCACTGCACGGACTTGGGACACTGAAGCTTTCTTT
CASTARTWDTEAFF
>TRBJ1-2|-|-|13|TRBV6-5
TGTGCCAGCAGTTACGCCAGGGAAGTTGGCTACACCTTC
CASSYAREVGYTF
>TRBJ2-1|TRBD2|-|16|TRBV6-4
TGTGCCAGCAGTAGAGTCCTAGCGGGAGCGGGCAATGAGCAGTTCTTC
CASSRVLAGAGNEQFF
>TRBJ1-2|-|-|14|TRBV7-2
TGTGCCAGCAGCTTAGGGCCAGTTAACTATGGCTACACCTTC
CASSLGPVNYGYTF
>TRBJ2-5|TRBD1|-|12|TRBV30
TGTGCCTGGGACAGGGGAGCAGAGACCCAGTACTTC
CAWDRGAETQYF
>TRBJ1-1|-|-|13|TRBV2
TGTGCCAGCAGTGGACAGAGGAACACTGAAGCTTTCTTT
CASSGQRNTEAFF
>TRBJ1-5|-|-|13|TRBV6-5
TGTGCCAGTTTAGTCCGGAGCAATCAGCCCCAGCATTTT
CASLVRSNQPQHF
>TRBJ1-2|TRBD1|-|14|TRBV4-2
TGTGCCAGCAGCCACCGAGACAGGGCGGGCGGCTACACCTTC
CASSHRDRAGGYTF
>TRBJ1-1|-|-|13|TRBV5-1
TGCGCCAGCAGCTTGATCGGGAGGTCGGAAGCTTTCTTT
CASSLIGRSEAFF
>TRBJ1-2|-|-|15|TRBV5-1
TGCGCCAGCAGCCCTGGGGGAGGGCACAACTATGGCTACACCTTC
CASSPGGGHNYGYTF
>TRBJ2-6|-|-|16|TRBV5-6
TGTGCCAGCAGCTTGGTGGTGGGGACCGGGGCCAACGTCCTGACTTTC
CASSLVVGTGANVLTF
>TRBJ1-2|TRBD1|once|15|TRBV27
TGTGCCAGCAGTATTTCCACAGGGGGCCGCCGGGGCTACACCTTC
CASSISTGGRRGYTF
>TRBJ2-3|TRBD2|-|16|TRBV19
TGTGCCAGTAGTCGCCGACTAGCGGTTAGCACAGATACGCAGTATTTT
CASSRRLAVSTDTQYF